This TCR beta chain was profiled in a study of long-term antiretroviral therapy in people with HIV. The CDR3 has 16 residues. J gave up 0 bases and V 5 bases, and 5 bases lay outside the gene matches. Germline V gene lookup returns CDR1 SNHLY and CDR2 FYNNEI. As concerns this clone: Its matching antigen is unknown.

At survey level, the immunoSEQ assay was run in its v3.0 version. Data came from immunoSEQ multiplex PCR; TCRdb stores just in-frame clones and leaves some out. Of about 27,000 clones in the sample, about four fifths were seen once. It was in the United States that all participants with HIV were treated. Study outcomes and limitations: Viral resistance, ART adherence and therapy changes all lacked available data. Despite increasing after ART, diversity remained lower than that of transplant donor controls.

The starting material was unsorted PBMCs, obtained 3 years after starting antiretroviral therapy. The V gene is TRBV2, the J gene TRBJ1-5, with 9 nucleotides matching TRBD1. The TCR sequence derives from a man aged 40-49 years with HIV. Here the CDR3 reads CASSKRTGDSNQPQHF. Here the CDR3 DNA reads TGTGCCAGCAGTAAAAGGACAGGGGATAGCAATCAGCCCCAGCATTTT.